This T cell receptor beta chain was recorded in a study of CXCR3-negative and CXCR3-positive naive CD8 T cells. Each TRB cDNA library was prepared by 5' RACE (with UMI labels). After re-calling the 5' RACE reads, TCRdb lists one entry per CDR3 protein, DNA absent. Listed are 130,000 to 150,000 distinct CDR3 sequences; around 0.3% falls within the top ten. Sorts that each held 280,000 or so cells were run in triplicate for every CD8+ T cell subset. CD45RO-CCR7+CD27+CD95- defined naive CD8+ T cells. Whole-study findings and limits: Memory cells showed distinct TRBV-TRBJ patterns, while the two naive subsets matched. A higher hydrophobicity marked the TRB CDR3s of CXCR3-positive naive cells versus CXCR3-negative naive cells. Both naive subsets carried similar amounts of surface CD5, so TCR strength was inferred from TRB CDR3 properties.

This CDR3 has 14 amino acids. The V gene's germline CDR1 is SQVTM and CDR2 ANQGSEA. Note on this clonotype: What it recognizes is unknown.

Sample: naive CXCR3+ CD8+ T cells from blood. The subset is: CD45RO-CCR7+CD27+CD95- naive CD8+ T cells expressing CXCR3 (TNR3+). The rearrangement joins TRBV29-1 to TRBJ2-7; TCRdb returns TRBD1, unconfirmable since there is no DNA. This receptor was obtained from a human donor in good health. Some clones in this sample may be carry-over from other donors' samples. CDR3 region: CSVEGDTGGYEQYF.